This T cell receptor (beta chain) comes out of a study of T cells in Graves' hyperthyroidism and ophthalmopathy. Study overall: Peripheral blood samples were taken at initial diagnosis, prior to any treatment. Study-level findings and limits: Clonotypes that were expanded in thyroid above 0.001 mostly appeared in blood too.

Trimming left V 5 bases short and J 0 bases short, with 11 bases between. Germline values: CDR1 SEHNR, CDR2 FQNEAQ (reference sequence). The CDR3 runs 15 residues. Amplified TCR beta CDR3 regions derived from RNA transcripts. The HTBI primer set drove a first-round RT-PCR of the TCR CDR3. TCRdb reprocessed the multiplex PCR reads with MiXCR, giving one entry per CDR3 protein. The sample has 250,000 to 300,000 distinct CDR3 sequences; more than 14% are singletons. Blood sampling occurred at first hyperthyroidism diagnosis, ahead of any ophthalmopathy symptoms. Regarding this clonotype: The antigen remains undetermined.

The chain employs TRBV7-9 and TRBJ2-4; no reliable D call. The origin of this receptor is a woman aged 40 to 50 with Graves' hyperthyroidism that later progressed to Graves' ophthalmopathy. Material: blood. CDR3 amino acids: CASSPVRLAKNIQYF. The CDR3 bases are TGTGCCAGCAGCCCAGTAAGACTAGCCAAAAACATTCAGTACTTC.